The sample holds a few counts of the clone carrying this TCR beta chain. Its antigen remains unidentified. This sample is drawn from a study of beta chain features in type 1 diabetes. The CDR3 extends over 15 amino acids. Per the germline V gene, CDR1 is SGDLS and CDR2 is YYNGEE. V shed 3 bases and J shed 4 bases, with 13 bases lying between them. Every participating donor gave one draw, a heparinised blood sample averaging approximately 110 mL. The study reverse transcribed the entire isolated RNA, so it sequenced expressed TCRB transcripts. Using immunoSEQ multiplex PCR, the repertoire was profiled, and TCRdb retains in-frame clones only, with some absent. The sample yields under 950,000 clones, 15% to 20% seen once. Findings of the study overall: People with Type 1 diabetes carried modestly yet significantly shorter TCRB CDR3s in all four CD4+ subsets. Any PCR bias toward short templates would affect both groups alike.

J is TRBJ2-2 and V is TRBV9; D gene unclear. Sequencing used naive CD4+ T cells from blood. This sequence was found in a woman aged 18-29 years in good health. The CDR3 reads CASSGAHGPTGELFF. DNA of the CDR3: TGTGCCAGCAGCGGGGCCCACGGCCCCACCGGGGAGCTGTTTTTT.